These 27 T cell receptor beta chains originate from one sample sequenced in a study of tumor-infiltrating lymphocytes in primary liver carcinoma. Extraction also yielded germline DNA, while blood RNA was obtained from unsorted whole blood. Synthesis of TCR beta cDNA was carried out from around 500 ng total RNA with a constant-region primer. Libraries covering TCR beta were generated through three nested multiplex PCR rounds (using a slightly modified ARM-PCR). For 10 cycles apiece, the opening two PCR rounds ran with TRBV1-TRBV30 forward primers and a C-beta reverse primer. In TCRdb, the multiplex PCR reads were re-called with MiXCR into one record per CDR3 protein. Of about 330,000 distinct CDR3 sequences in the sample, about 61% are singletons; the top ten hold under 8.5%. The sample consisted of peripheral blood. The receptor source for this set is a man aged 35 to 55 with primary liver carcinoma and hepatitis B virus infection.

The genes are TRBV7-9 and TRBJ2-2; D not resolved. The CDR3 runs to 15 residues. V was clipped by 1 base and J by 0 bases, with 6 bases between them. CDR1 and CDR2 from the germline V gene are SEHNR and FQNEAQ (reference sequence). The CDR3 DNA sequence: TGTGCCAGCAGCTTAGGGATTACGAACACCGGGGAGCTGTTTTTT. Protein: CASSLGITNTGELFF.

As concerns this clonotype: Compared with germline, one end of the junction differs, possibly owing to a read error. The chain uses TRBV11-1 and TRBJ2-7; the match to TRBD1 covers 10 bases. The CDR3 is 16 residues long. From germline, CDR1 is SGHAT and CDR2 FQDESV (reference sequence). CDR3 protein: CVSGQIGTGALNEQYF. The CDR3 region has the DNA TGTGTCAGCGGCCAAATCGGGACAGGGGCTTTGAACGAGCAGTACTTC.

This clonotype was detected ten times or more. The rearrangement joins TRBV4-1 to TRBJ2-4; TRBD2 matches at 9 bases. Per germline, CDR1 MGHRA and CDR2 YSYEKL. The CDR3 has 15 amino acids. The V and J ends lost 0 bases and 6 bases, in that order; junction bases with no gene match: 3. As DNA, the CDR3 is TGCGCCAGCAGCCAAGATAGCGGGAGTGTAAACATTCAGTACTTC. Translated, it gives CASSQDSGSVNIQYF.

A remark on this clonotype: Its ends do not fully match the called genes, so a read error is possible. The chain employs TRBV4-1 and TRBJ1-5; D gene unclear. This CDR3 spans 13 amino acids. Germline V gene lookup returns CDR1 MGHRA and CDR2 YSYEKL. CDR3 protein: CASSKSIEQPQLF. DNA for the CDR3: TGCGCCAGCAGCAAATCTATTGAACAGCCCCAGCTTTTT.

This clonotype appeared many times. This sequence joins TRBV6-6 and TRBJ2-7; D gene ambiguous. This CDR3 is built from 14 residues. The germline V and J ends were trimmed by 0 bases and 4 bases, with 10 bases remaining between them. Germline values: CDR1 MNHNY, CDR2 SVGAGI (reference sequence). Here the CDR3 reads CASSYSSNPYEQYF. CDR3 in DNA: TGTGCCAGCAGTTACTCTTCAAATCCTTACGAGCAGTACTTC.

This clonotype was recorded many times. The V call is TRBV4-1, the J call TRBJ2-3; 11 bases align to TRBD1. The CDR3 contains 15 residues. V lost 4 bases, J lost 4 bases, and 4 bases stayed unmatched. Germline V gene lookup returns CDR1 MGHRA and CDR2 YSYEKL. For the CDR3, the DNA is TGCGCCAGCAGCCGGGACAGGGGGTCGCCAGATACGCAGTATTTT. Translation gives CASSRDRGSPDTQYF.

There are a few counts of this clonotype. A read error is possible here, since a much larger clone lies one base away. The V call is TRBV4-2, the J call TRBJ1-2; D remains unclear. CDR3 length: 14 residues. Germline V lookup: CDR1 LGHNA, CDR2 YNFKEQ. The V and J ends lost 2 bases and 7 bases respectively, with 14 bases between them. The CDR3 protein is CASSQKLGERGYTF. The CDR3 nucleotides read TGTGCCAGCAGCCAAAAACTGGGAGAGCGTGGCTACACCTTC.

This clonotype occurred a few times. This may be a read error: a much more frequent sequence differs by one nucleotide. The chain employs TRBV4-3 and TRBJ2-7; no reliable D call. This CDR3 has 15 amino acids. From germline, CDR1 is LGHNA and CDR2 YSLEER. CDR3 in DNA: TGCGCCAGCGGCCATAATACCGGTAGCTCCTACGAGCAGTACTTC. Amino acids: CASGHNTGSSYEQYF.

The chain is built from TRBV7-9 and TRBJ1-6; TRBD1 matches 9 bases. With 5 bases clipped from V and 5 bases from J, the junction kept 10 bases outside the gene matches. CDR3 length: 17 residues. CDR1 and CDR2 (germline): SEHNR, FQNEAQ (reference sequence). The CDR3 sequence: CASSRNYRDRDNSPLHF. The CDR3 nucleotides read TGTGCCAGCAGCAGAAACTACCGGGACAGGGATAATTCACCCCTCCACTTT.

The rearrangement joins TRBV11-1 to TRBJ2-1; 11 bases are shared with TRBD2. CDR1 is SGHAT, CDR2 FQDESV, per germline (reference sequence). The CDR3 is made up of 19 amino acids. V shed 3 bases, J shed 8 bases, and the junction held 18 bases outside the gene matches. The CDR3 DNA reads as TGTGCCAGCAGCTTTACCTTTTATGATAGCGGGAGGGCCAGGGATGAGCAGTTCTTC. Residues: CASSFTFYDSGRARDEQFF.

Points on this clonotype: A single base separates this from a much larger clone, so it may be a read error. The V gene is TRBV14, the J gene TRBJ1-3; D gene unclear. CDR1 and CDR2 from the germline V gene are SGHDN and FVKESK. This CDR3 spans 16 amino acids. CDR3 coding DNA: TGTGCCAGCAGCCTCTCATTGTCGTACTCTGGAAACACCACATATTTT. This translates into CASSLSLSYSGNTTYF.

With regard to this clonotype: This may stem from a read error, because a much larger clone lies one nucleotide away. The genes are TRBV10-3 and TRBJ2-1; D uncertain. Germline CDR1 is ENHRY and CDR2 is SYGVKD. The CDR3 consists of 15 residues. Trimming stripped 4 bases from V and 7 bases from J, with 17 bases between. The CDR3 sequence is CAISGVDLGINEQFF. The CDR3 bases are TGTGCCATCAGTGGCGTAGATTTGGGAATAAATGAGCAGTTCTTC.

This clonotype has just a few counts. The CDR3 nucleotides read TGTGCCAGCAGTTACAGACCAGAGATTGAGCAGTTCTTC. Translated: CASSYRPEIEQFF. The rearrangement uses TRBV6-5 and TRBJ2-1; D uncertain. V was clipped by 2 bases and J by 9 bases, with 11 bases between them. Germline V gene lookup returns CDR1 MNHEY and CDR2 SVGAGI. This CDR3 spans 13 amino acids.

On this clonotype itself: One end of the junction is discordant with germline, which a read error may explain. V gene TRBV11-2 combines with J gene TRBJ2-5; D is unresolved. From germline, CDR1 is SGHAT and CDR2 FQNNGV. This CDR3 region has 19 residues. For the CDR3, the DNA is TGTGGCAGCAGTAGAATACCTCCCGGATCCTGGGATAAGGGAGAGACCCAGTACTTC. Its translation: CGSSRIPPGSWDKGETQYF.

About this clonotype itself: One junction end does not reproduce the germline sequence, and a read error may be involved. The chain links TRBV19 to TRBJ2-3; TRBD2 matches 7 bases. Germline V gives CDR1 LNHDA, CDR2 SQIVND (reference sequence). The CDR3 sequence is 14 residues long. CDR3 region: CASSPAGITDRQYF. The DNA for the CDR3 is TGTGCCAGTAGTCCAGCGGGGATCACAGATAGGCAGTATTTT.

This clonotype appeared many times. The V gene is TRBV5-6, the J gene TRBJ1-5, with D possibly TRBD1 on 5 matching bases. V lost 5 bases, J lost 5 bases, and 14 bases lay in between. Looked up from germline, CDR1 is SGHDT and CDR2 is YYEEEE. The CDR3 extends over 14 amino acids. CDR3 region: CASSSWQGDQPQHF. The CDR3 DNA reads TGTGCCAGCAGTTCCTGGCAGGGAGATCAGCCCCAGCATTTT.

As regards this clonotype: Germline is not matched at one junction end, which may reflect a read error. The V and J genes are TRBV10-2 and TRBJ2-1, with TRBD2 matching over 8 bases. The CDR3 length is 15 residues. In germline, CDR1 is WSHSY, CDR2 SAAADI. The CDR3 coding sequence is TGCACCAGCAGTGACAGGACTAGCTTTCGCAATGAGCAGTTCTTC. It specifies CTSSDRTSFRNEQFF.

This sequence joins TRBV6-2 or TRBV6-3 and TRBJ1-2, with D uncertain. The CDR3 contains 12 residues. Trimming shortened V by 11 bases and J by 4 bases, and 14 bases separated the two germline ends. The V gene's germline CDR1 is MNHEY and CDR2 SVGEGT. CDR3 nucleotide sequence: TGTGCCTCTCTGATGGTCGGCTATGGCTACACCTTC. Translating it yields CASLMVGYGYTF.

To note about this clonotype: This could be a read error, since a much larger clone is one nucleotide away. The V and J genes are TRBV4-2 and TRBJ2-6, with 8 bases aligning to TRBD1. CDR3 length equals 17 residues. Germline CDR1 is LGHNA and CDR2 is YNFKEQ. The ends lost 0 bases at V and 2 bases at J; junction bases unmatched: 3. The CDR3 DNA reads TGTGCCAGCAGCCAAGAACACAGGGGGACTGGGGCCAACGTCCTGACTTTC. Translated: CASSQEHRGTGANVLTF.

This clonotype was seen ten or more times. The genes are TRBV6-5 and TRBJ2-2, with no clear D. The CDR3 spans 16 residues. Germline CDR1 reads MNHEY; CDR2 reads SVGAGI. The V end lost 0 bases, the J end lost 0 bases, and 8 bases lay between the germline ends. The DNA for the CDR3 is TGTGCCAGCAGTTACTCTGCGCCCGCGAACACCGGGGAGCTGTTTTTT. Its translation: CASSYSAPANTGELFF.

With respect to this clonotype: Likely a read error: the CDR3 ends without its conserved phenylalanine or tryptophan. This rearrangement joins TRBV12-3 or TRBV12-4 to TRBJ2-3; 7 positions agree with TRBD2. CDR3 length: 16 amino acids. Here the CDR3 reads CTSTSGRSGGTDTQYL. The CDR3 bases are TGTACCAGCACCTCGGGGAGGAGCGGGGGCACAGATACGCAGTATTTA.

This chain uses TRBV11-2 with TRBJ1-5; D is undetermined. The V and J ends lost 1 base and 3 bases respectively, with 10 bases between them. In germline, CDR1 is SGHAT, CDR2 FQNNGV. This CDR3 is 15 amino acids long. CDR3 sequence reads: CASSLGPTVNQPQHF. Written as DNA, the CDR3 is TGTGCCAGCAGCTTAGGCCCAACAGTCAATCAGCCCCAGCATTTT.

A note on this clonotype: A read error may be the cause here, since a much bigger clone is one base away. V usage is TRBV6-5 and J usage is TRBJ2-3; TRBD2 aligns across 7 bases. Germline CDR1 is MNHEY and CDR2 is SVGAGI. The CDR3 covers 15 residues. J was trimmed by 4 bases and V by 2 bases; bases with no gene match: 6. The CDR3 DNA follows: TGTGCCAGCAGTTACGGGGGAGGGAGCGCAGATACGCAGTATTTT. It specifies CASSYGGGSADTQYF.

The chain carries TRBV18 and TRBJ2-5, with 9 bases fitting TRBD1. This CDR3 has 16 amino acids. The germline gives CDR1 KGHSH, CDR2 LQKENI. J gave up 5 bases and V 3 bases, and 10 bases lay outside the gene matches. The CDR3 is CASSPRDRGWLETQYF. CDR3 bases: TGTGCCAGCTCACCCCGAGACAGGGGGTGGTTGGAGACCCAGTACTTC.

Concerning this clonotype itself: This clone may be a read error of a much larger clone one base away. The chain recombines TRBV12-3 or TRBV12-4 with TRBJ2-5; 9 bases match TRBD2. J was trimmed by 4 bases and V by 5 bases; bases with no gene match: 11. This CDR3 comprises 16 residues. CDR3 residues: CASSPLGREGRETQYF. CDR3 in DNA: TGTGCCAGCAGTCCACTGGGGCGGGAGGGAAGAGAGACCCAGTACTTC.

As to this clonotype: A much more abundant neighbour one base away suggests this may be a read error. The chain combines TRBV12-3 or TRBV12-4 with TRBJ1-2; tentatively, D is TRBD1 (5 bases). The CDR3 runs to 13 residues. CDR3 bases: TGTGCCAGCAGTTTAGTGGGGCTTCAGTCTAAGTGTTTC. As protein: CASSLVGLQSKCF.

The CDR3 DNA follows: TGCGCCAGCAGCACCGTACTAGCGGACACAGATACGCAGTATTTT. This sequence encodes CASSTVLADTDTQYF. The chain uses TRBV4-3 and TRBJ2-3, with 8 bases aligning to TRBD2. The germline V gene has CDR1 LGHNA and CDR2 YSLEER. V trimming: 5 bases; J trimming: 2 bases; junction bases outside the gene matches: 6. The CDR3 length is 15 residues.